These 11 T cell receptor beta chains share one sample of origin, sequenced in a study of blood T cell repertoires in COVID-19. The assay was immunoSEQ multiplex PCR, and TCRdb's table has in-frame clones only and misses some. Found here are approximately 670,000 clones, around 90% of them singletons; the top ten hold approximately 0.25%. Material for sequencing was peripheral blood. These receptors were obtained from a woman younger than 35 with acute or convalescent COVID-19.

This clone has only one observation. The rearrangement links TRBV27 to TRBJ2-1; TRBD2 is a possible D gene (5 bases). The germline V gene has CDR1 MNHEY and CDR2 SMNVEV (reference sequence). V was shortened by 5 bases and J by 0 bases, with 14 bases between the two germline ends. The CDR3 is made up of 16 amino acids. Written as DNA, the CDR3 is TGTGCCAGCAGTCGTGGACTTACTAGCTCCTACAATGAGCAGTTCTTC. It encodes CASSRGLTSSYNEQFF.

With regard to this clone: Other nucleotide sequences from this sample produce the same CDR3. The V call is TRBV14, the J call TRBJ2-7, with 7 positions matching TRBD1. This CDR3 has 15 residues. V was clipped by 0 bases and J by 2 bases; unmatched bases: 4. Germline V gives CDR1 SGHDN, CDR2 FVKESK. As DNA, the CDR3 is TGTGCCAGCAGCCAAGAAGTAGGGACAGCCTACGAGCAGTACTTC. Translating gives CASSQEVGTAYEQYF. The complete variable domain, with remaining parts taken from reference TRBV14 and TRBJ2-7, reads EAGVTQFPSHSVIEKGQTVTLRCDPISGHDNLYWYRRVMGKEIKFLLHFVKESKQDESGMPNNRFLAERTGGTYSTLKVQPAELEDSGVYFCASSQEVGTAYEQYFGPGTRLTVT.

The rearrangement links TRBV5-6 to TRBJ2-1, with D possibly TRBD1 on 6 matching bases. V was cut by 0 bases and J by 6 bases, with 10 bases left in between. Germline values: CDR1 SGHDT, CDR2 YYEEEE. The CDR3 runs 14 residues. CDR3 region: CASSLAWTANEQFF. The CDR3 bases are TGTGCCAGCAGCTTGGCCTGGACAGCCAATGAGCAGTTCTTC.

The V gene is TRBV27, the J gene TRBJ2-3; 10 nucleotides agree with TRBD2. Germline V lookup: CDR1 MNHEY, CDR2 SMNVEV (reference sequence). V dropped 6 bases and J dropped 7; count of bases not matched to a gene: 10. This CDR3 spans 15 amino acids. The CDR3 region is CASSGSGGQVHTQYF. The CDR3 coding sequence is TGTGCCAGCAGCGGTAGCGGGGGGCAGGTCCATACGCAGTATTTT.

The rearrangement joins TRBV7-2 to TRBJ1-2; D gene ambiguous. Germline assignment: CDR1 SGHTA and CDR2 FQGNSA. CDR3 length: 15 amino acids. The V end was cut by 6 bases, the J end by 0 bases, with 14 bases between. CDR3 coding DNA: TGTGCCAGCAGTCCTGGGGAGCTTTCTAACTATGGCTACACCTTC. This gives the protein CASSPGELSNYGYTF.

The chain is built from TRBV30 and TRBJ1-4, with 7 bases matching TRBD1. The CDR3 totals 13 residues. With V trimmed by 4 bases and J by 3 bases, 2 bases remained unmatched. Germline CDR1 GTSNPN, CDR2 SVGIG (reference sequence). The CDR3 coding sequence is TGTGCCTGGACGGGACAGTCTAATGAAAAACTGTTTTTT. This sequence encodes CAWTGQSNEKLFF.

This clone occurred a few times. The chain links TRBV18 to TRBJ2-2; TRBD1 is a possible D gene (5 bases). The CDR3 is 13 amino acids. Germline values: CDR1 KGHSH, CDR2 LQKENI. V was clipped by 3 bases and J by 7 bases, with 9 bases between them. CDR3 region: CASSPQGNGELFF. CDR3 DNA sequence: TGTGCCAGCTCACCGCAGGGTAACGGGGAGCTGTTTTTT. Full variable domain (missing parts from reference TRBV18 and TRBJ2-2): NAGVMQNPRHLVRRRGQEARLRCSPMKGHSHVYWYRQLPEEGLKFMVYLQKENIIDESGMPKERFSAEFPKEGPSILRIQQVVRGDSAAYFCASSPQGNGELFFGEGSRLTVL.

This clone was seen a single time. J is TRBJ1-2 and V is TRBV4-1; no clear D gene. Trimming left V 3 bases short and J 1 base short, with 12 bases between. CDR1 is MGHRA and CDR2 is YSYEKL in the germline V gene. This CDR3 has 15 residues. The CDR3 here is CASSQPGIYNYGYTF. CDR3 sequence (DNA): TGCGCCAGCAGCCAGCCGGGAATTTATAACTATGGCTACACCTTC.

The chain links TRBV29-1 to TRBJ2-3; 8 bases fit TRBD2. After removal of 4 bases from V and 0 bases from J, the junction contained 6 bases not matched to a gene. Germline V CDR1 and CDR2: SQVTM, ANQGSEA. The length of the CDR3 is 15 residues. The CDR3 region has the DNA TGCAGCGTTGCTGGCGGGGGGCGTAGCACAGATACGCAGTATTTT. Its protein is CSVAGGGRSTDTQYF.

This chain connects TRBV7-3 to TRBJ2-7; 8 positions match TRBD2. J was trimmed by 4 bases and V by 5 bases; bases with no gene match: 13. This CDR3 comprises 16 residues. From germline, CDR1 is SGHTA and CDR2 FQGTGA. The DNA of the CDR3 is TGTGCCAGCAGCCAGAGACCTTCGGGGGGGCCTTACGAGCAGTACTTC. This encodes CASSQRPSGGPYEQYF.

The chain has TRBV3-1 (or the pseudogene TRBV3-2) and TRBJ1-6; D uncertain. Trimming cost V 3 bases and J 7 bases, with 16 bases left between them. CDR1 LGHDT and CDR2 YNNKEL come from the germline V gene (reference sequence). The CDR3 extends over 16 amino acids. The CDR3 bases are TGTGCCAGCAGCCACTCCAGCGGGTCCTCCAATTCACCCCTCCACTTT. Protein sequence: CASSHSSGSSNSPLHF.